This TCR beta chain was identified in a study of shared clonotypes between healthy human individuals. Study as a whole: Aged 18 to 49, the donors were two women and three men.

The CDR3 extends over 15 amino acids. Germline lookup yields CDR1 SGHRS and CDR2 YFSETQ. V lost 0 bases and J lost 6, with 16 bases in between. Sequencing used immunoSEQ multiplex PCR; TCRdb keeps in-frame clones, though not all of them. The table has under 1,100,000 clones, more than 60% seen once. This receptor was obtained from a man between 18 and 29 years old in good health. Specimen: memory CD4+ T cells sorted from blood. Described subset: CD45RA-negative fraction. V is TRBV5-1 and J is TRBJ2-7; tentatively, D is TRBD1 (5 bases). CDR3 sequence reads: CASSLGGTGRLEQYF. The CDR3 DNA sequence: TGCGCCAGCAGCTTGGGGGGAACAGGACGTCTCGAGCAGTACTTC.